This T cell receptor beta chain was profiled in a study of T cell responses to AZD1222 COVID-19 vaccine (dated by TCRdb to 2020 to 2022). Notes on the research overall: A total of 230 to 250 trial participants underwent TCR sequencing, of whom 200 to 220 received two doses of AZD1222 and about 25 received two doses of the MenACWY control vaccine. Enrollment into the trials was organized by age into subgroups of 18-55, 56-69 and 70-plus years, and those subgroups contained approximately 160, 26 and 62 TCR-sequenced participants, respectively. Study-level results and caveats: Participants were mostly white British and included more females than males, and it was suggested by the authors that clonal diversity may have been underestimated. Conclusions about previously exposed vaccinees are limited, since just five to seven AZD1222 recipients were seropositive for SARS-CoV-2 at baseline. Epitopes outside the regions mutated in the B.1.351 and B.1.1.7 variants were reportedly recognized by nearly half of the unique spike-specific TCRs. The vaccine-associated CD4 TCRs covered the entire spike protein, and the dominant responses fell in regions 160-218 and 743-854. After two AZD1222 doses, both the breadth and the depth of spike-specific TCRs were significantly higher than at day 0 and than in MenACWY recipients. The 56-69-year group was small, and its depth increase did not reach significance, likely because of low power. Because no samples from the day 14 peak response were available, repertoires could be characterized only after the peak T cell response.

As to this clone: Its recognized antigen is unknown. Base qualities are not recorded, but no much larger clone differs from it by a single base.

The CDR3 regions of human TCRbeta chains were analyzed by immunosequencing. As for the original processing: TCRs in the repertoires were matched against a reference library of SARS-CoV-2-specific TCRs that had been generated with the MIRA antigen-specificity platform. Breadth was defined as the fraction of unique TCRs that were SARS-CoV-2-associated. Depth was defined as the fraction of total T cells that were SARS-CoV-2-associated. Each spike-specific TCR was assigned to its reactive spike region and to a CD4 or CD8 class using the MIRA data. Log10-transformed breadth and depth values were compared by one-way ANOVA with Sidak's multiple comparisons tests. TCRdb retrieved this table from immuneACCESS and kept in-frame rearrangements only. Not all clones are present; in checked studies, unresolved V genes account for under half, and no reason is known for the remainder. D and trimming come from the DNA, and the V and J calls and clone size come from that table. This sample has tens of thousands of clones in its table, and approximately 90% of those were observed once. The leading ten clones occupy about 3.4% of the sample.

CDR3 length: 14 amino acids, cysteine to phenylalanine. CDR3 DNA only is kept here, 42 bases in frame from base 1. Per the germline V gene (reference sequence), GTSNPN is the CDR1 and SVGIG is the CDR2. The V end gives up 2 bases and the J end 4 bases, leaving 3 bases in the junction not matched to a gene. The sample's time point label is to be understood as: about 28 days (+/-7) after the second vaccine dose. AZD1222 recipients with second doses at about 4 weeks or about 12 weeks were pooled, because spike-specific TCR depth and breadth did not differ between schedules. Vaccinee samples came from UK trials COV001 and COV002, including a single-blind randomized controlled phase 2/3 trial of AZD1222 (ChAdOx1 nCoV-19) in healthy adults. For TCRbeta chain sequencing, PBMC samples were collected from trial participants at day 0 and at day 28 after the second dose.

This chain joins TRBV30 to TRBJ1-5, with 9 junctional bases fitting TRBD1. The source of this sequence is an adult who received the AZD1222 COVID-19 vaccine. The material was peripheral blood, obtained 28 days after the second AZD1222 dose. The nucleotide sequence reads TGTGCCTGGAGTCCCGGGACAGGGAATCAGCCCCAGCATTTT. The resulting protein is CAWSPGTGNQPQHF.